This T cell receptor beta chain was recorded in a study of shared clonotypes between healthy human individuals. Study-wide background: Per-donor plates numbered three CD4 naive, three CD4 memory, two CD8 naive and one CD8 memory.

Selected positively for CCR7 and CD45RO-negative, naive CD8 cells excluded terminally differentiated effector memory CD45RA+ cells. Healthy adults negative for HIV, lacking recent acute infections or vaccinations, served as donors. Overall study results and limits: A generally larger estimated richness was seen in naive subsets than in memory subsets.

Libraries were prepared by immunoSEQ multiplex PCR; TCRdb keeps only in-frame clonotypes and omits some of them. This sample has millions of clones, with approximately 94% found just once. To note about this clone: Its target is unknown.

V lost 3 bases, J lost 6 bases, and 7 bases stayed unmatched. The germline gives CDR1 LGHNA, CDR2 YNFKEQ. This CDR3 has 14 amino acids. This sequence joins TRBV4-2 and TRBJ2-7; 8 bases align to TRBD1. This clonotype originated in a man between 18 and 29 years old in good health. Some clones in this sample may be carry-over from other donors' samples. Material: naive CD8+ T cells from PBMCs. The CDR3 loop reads CASSQHETGVEQYF. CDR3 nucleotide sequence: TGTGCCAGCAGCCAGCACGAGACAGGGGTCGAGCAGTACTTC.